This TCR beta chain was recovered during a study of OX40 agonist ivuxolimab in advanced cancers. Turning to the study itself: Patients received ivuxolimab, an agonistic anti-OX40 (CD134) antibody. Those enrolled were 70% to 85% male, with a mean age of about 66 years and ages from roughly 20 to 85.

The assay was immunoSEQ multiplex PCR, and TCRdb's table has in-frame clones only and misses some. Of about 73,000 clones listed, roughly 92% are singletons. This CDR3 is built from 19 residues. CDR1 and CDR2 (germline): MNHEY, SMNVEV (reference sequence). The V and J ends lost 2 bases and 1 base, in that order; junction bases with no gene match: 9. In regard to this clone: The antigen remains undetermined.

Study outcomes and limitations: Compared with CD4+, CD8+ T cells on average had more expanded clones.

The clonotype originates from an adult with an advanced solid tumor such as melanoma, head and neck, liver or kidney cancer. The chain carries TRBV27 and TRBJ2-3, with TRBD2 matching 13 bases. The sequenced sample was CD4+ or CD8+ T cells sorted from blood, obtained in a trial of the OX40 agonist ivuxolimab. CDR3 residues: CASSLKWTSGRSGTDTQYF. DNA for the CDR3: TGTGCCAGCAGTTTAAAATGGACTAGCGGGAGATCTGGCACAGATACGCAGTATTTT.